This T cell receptor (beta chain) was documented in a study of T cells in Graves' hyperthyroidism and ophthalmopathy. Across the study: Prior to any treatment, at the point of initial diagnosis, peripheral blood was collected.

V was trimmed by 3 bases and J by 4 bases, leaving 12 bases between them. The CDR3 totals 15 residues. Germline CDR1 KGHSH, CDR2 LQKENI. This clonotype appeared a few times. The antigen is not known. Amplification yielded TCR beta CDR3 regions, with RNA transcripts as the source. The TCR CDR3 was amplified in a first-round RT-PCR using the HTBI primer set. TCRdb processed the multiplex PCR reads anew with MiXCR; each CDR3 protein has one entry. The sample has some 760,000 distinct CDR3 sequences; about 15% are singletons. Study-wide results and caveats: The authors' 13 V-J model separated ophthalmopathy from stable hyperthyroidism. Most thyroid clonotypes with frequency above 0.001 were detected in blood. Ophthalmopathy was identified by the model a median approximately 6.9 months ahead of onset.

The clonotype originates from a woman under 30 with Graves' hyperthyroidism. The chain has TRBV18 and TRBJ1-4; D is possibly TRBD1 (6 bases). Sequenced: blood. The CDR3 spells CASSPTGRGNEKLFF. The CDR3 nucleotides are TGTGCCAGCTCACCTACAGGGCGGGGTAATGAAAAACTGTTTTTT.